Each of the 3 T cell receptor beta chains below was sequenced from the same sample in a study of blood T cell repertoires in COVID-19. Sequencing was performed with immunoSEQ multiplex PCR; in TCRdb, only in-frame clones are kept and a portion is missing. Among around 270,000 clones listed, around 80% were seen once. Sequenced: peripheral blood. The source is a man aged 55-75 years with acute or convalescent COVID-19.

This chain links TRBV4-1 with TRBJ1-2; 8 bases are a match to TRBD1. The V gene's germline CDR1 is MGHRA and CDR2 YSYEKL. V trimming: 0 bases; J trimming: 4 bases; junction bases outside the gene matches: 13. This CDR3 spans 18 amino acids. The CDR3 reads CASSQDVPGGVFSYGYTF. The CDR3 nucleotides are TGCGCCAGCAGCCAAGATGTCCCAGGGGGCGTCTTTAGCTATGGCTACACCTTC.

This chain uses TRBV29-1 with TRBJ1-3; no firm D call. V lost 5 bases to trimming and J lost 0 bases, with 11 bases between them. CDR3 length equals 14 residues. The V gene's germline CDR1 is SQVTM and CDR2 ANQGSEA. The CDR3 DNA sequence: TGCAGCGTTCGGTCCGGGGACTCTGGAAACACCATATATTTT. As protein: CSVRSGDSGNTIYF.

The V call is TRBV5-6, the J call TRBJ1-2; no firm D call. This CDR3 has 15 residues. Germline V gives CDR1 SGHDT, CDR2 YYEEEE. Trimming cost V 4 bases and J 2 bases, with 15 bases left between them. CDR3 region: CASSPWAGKNYGYTF. The CDR3 bases are TGTGCCAGCAGCCCTTGGGCCGGTAAGAACTATGGCTACACCTTC.